Listed here are 32 T cell receptor beta chains from one sample, sequenced in a study of fetal regulatory T cell absence and autoimmunity. The method was immunoSEQ multiplex PCR; TCRdb's version includes in-frame clones alone and lacks a portion of them. Of 95,000 or so clones detected, about 78% appear once; the ten largest clones hold less than 2.5%. The sample taken for sequencing was pancreas tissue. These TCRs come from a male donor with IPEX syndrome.

In this sample, this clone turned up a few times. The J gene is TRBJ1-5, the V gene TRBV19, with 9 bases that match TRBD1. Trimming took 6 bases from V and 3 from J; bases not matched to a gene: 6. CDR1 and CDR2 (germline): LNHDA, SQIVND (reference sequence). The CDR3 contains 15 residues. CDR3 residues: CASRGQGRYNQPQHF. CDR3 in DNA: TGTGCCAGTAGAGGACAGGGGAGGTACAATCAGCCCCAGCATTTT.

The chain recombines TRBV30 with TRBJ1-1; D is perhaps TRBD1 (5 bases). The CDR3 runs to 15 residues. V was cut by 2 bases and J by 1 base, with 14 bases left in between. Germline V lookup: CDR1 GTSNPN, CDR2 SVGIG (reference sequence). For the CDR3, the DNA is TGTGCCTGGAGTACCGGGGGAGGTACGAACACTGAAGCTTTCTTT. Its protein is CAWSTGGGTNTEAFF.

This clone occurred a few times. The chain combines TRBV19 with TRBJ1-2; the match to TRBD1 covers 7 bases. The germline V gene has CDR1 LNHDA and CDR2 SQIVND (reference sequence). The J segment lost 4 bases and the V segment lost 3 bases, leaving 5 bases of the junction unmatched. This CDR3 comprises 14 residues. CDR3 amino acids: CASSIRQGSYGYTF. The CDR3 DNA reads as TGTGCCAGTAGTATTCGACAGGGAAGCTATGGCTACACCTTC.

The CDR3 DNA reads TGTGCCAGCAGTGAATATCGGGGGCTGGATTCACCCCTCCACTTT. Its protein product is CASSEYRGLDSPLHF. The chain uses TRBV25-1 and TRBJ1-6; a weak D match, TRBD1 (6 bases). In germline, CDR1 is MGHDK, CDR2 SYGVNS. The CDR3 totals 15 residues. Trimming shortened V by 0 bases and J by 8 bases, and 11 bases separated the two germline ends.

This rearrangement joins TRBV9 to TRBJ2-1; TRBD2 is a possible D gene (6 bases). Looked up from germline, CDR1 is SGDLS and CDR2 is YYNGEE. The CDR3 is 13 amino acids. The CDR3 nucleotides are TGTACATCAGCCCGGGGAACTGCGGGGGAGCAGTTCTTC. This gives the protein CTSARGTAGEQFF.

The chain is built from TRBV6-5 and TRBJ2-1, with D unresolved. V was pared by 5 bases and J by 15 bases, with 8 bases between. The germline gives CDR1 MNHEY, CDR2 SVGAGI. This CDR3 is built from 9 residues. In DNA, the CDR3 is TGTGCCAGCAGTGAGCGTCCGTTCTTC. It is translated as CASSERPFF.

The chain combines TRBV5-6 with TRBJ2-7, with 10 nucleotides matching TRBD2. The germline V gene has CDR1 SGHDT and CDR2 YYEEEE. CDR3 size: 14 residues. Losses at the gene ends were 5 bases for V and 1 base for J; bases not matched to a gene: 3. CDR3 sequence: CASRASGRSYEQYF. As DNA, the CDR3 is TGTGCCAGCAGGGCTAGCGGGAGATCCTACGAGCAGTACTTC. Supplemented by reference TRBV5-6 and TRBJ2-7, the full variable domain reads DAGVTQSPTHLIKTRGQQVTLRCSPKSGHDTVSWYQQALGQGPQFIFQYYEEEERQRGNFPDRFSGHQFPNYSSELNVNALLLGDSALYLCASRASGRSYEQYFGPGTRLTVT.

The chain joins TRBV14 to TRBJ1-5; tentatively, D is TRBD1 (6 bases). This CDR3 is built from 21 residues. Deletions cut 0 bases from V and 0 bases from J, with 24 bases between. The germline V gene has CDR1 SGHDN and CDR2 FVKESK. Here the CDR3 DNA reads TGTGCCAGCAGCCAAGACCCCACTAACGGACAGCCACCTTATAGCAATCAGCCCCAGCATTTT. It yields the protein CASSQDPTNGQPPYSNQPQHF.

This rearrangement joins TRBV9 to TRBJ2-3; 10 bases are shared with TRBD2. Germline CDR1 is SGDLS and CDR2 is YYNGEE. There are 16 residues in the CDR3. V lost 4 bases and J lost 4; bases outside the gene matches: 9. The CDR3 DNA is TGTGCCAGCAGCCCGAGCGGGGGGGCTATCGCAGATACGCAGTATTTT. Translation gives CASSPSGGAIADTQYF.

CDR3 protein: CASSQVPSAGVYEQYF. CDR3 coding DNA: TGCGCCAGCAGCCAAGTACCTTCCGCAGGGGTCTACGAGCAGTACTTC. The genes are TRBV4-1 and TRBJ2-7, with D perhaps matching TRBD1 (6 bases). The CDR3 consists of 16 residues. The germline V gene encodes CDR1 MGHRA and CDR2 YSYEKL. V was clipped by 1 base and J by 3 bases, with 16 bases between them.

The V call is TRBV5-1, the J call TRBJ2-5; D may be TRBD1 (6 bases). V lost 1 base to trimming and J lost 0 bases, with 7 bases between them. CDR3 size: 14 residues. CDR1 is SGHRS, CDR2 YFSETQ, per germline. CDR3 sequence reads: CASSLTGYQETQYF. DNA of the CDR3: TGCGCCAGCAGCTTGACAGGGTACCAAGAGACCCAGTACTTC.

The rearrangement joins TRBV5-1 to TRBJ1-3, with a tentative D call TRBD1 (5 bases). Trimming took off 0 bases at V and 4 bases at J, with 8 bases between the two ends. Germline V gene sequence: CDR1 SGHRS, CDR2 YFSETQ. There are 14 residues in the CDR3. This chain's CDR3 is CASSLGQSGNTIYF. Written as DNA, the CDR3 is TGCGCCAGCAGCTTGGGACAGTCCGGAAACACCATATATTTT.

The chain carries TRBV6-6 and TRBJ1-5, with D possibly being TRBD1 (6 bases). CDR3 size: 14 residues. Germline V gene sequence: CDR1 MNHNY, CDR2 SVGAGI (reference sequence). Trimming pared 7 bases from V and 4 bases from J, leaving 14 bases between. CDR3 DNA: TGTGCCAGCACCAGGACAGAGGGGAATCAGCCCCAGCATTTT. It yields the protein CASTRTEGNQPQHF.

The chain uses TRBV27 and TRBJ2-1; D is possibly TRBD2 (6 bases). Germline CDR1 and CDR2: MNHEY and SMNVEV (reference sequence). V lost 3 bases and J 4 bases, leaving 22 bases between the germline ends. The CDR3 runs 18 residues. This chain's CDR3 is CASSLWRAGGSGYNEQFF. The CDR3 region has the DNA TGTGCCAGCAGTTTGTGGAGGGCTGGGGGATCGGGATACAATGAGCAGTTCTTC.

This rearrangement joins TRBV7-9 to TRBJ2-3, with 14 bases lining up with TRBD2. CDR1 SEHNR and CDR2 FQNEAQ come from the germline V gene (reference sequence). V trimming: 2 bases; J trimming: 5 bases; junction bases outside the gene matches: 3. CDR3 length equals 16 residues. CDR3 sequence reads: CASSLWGLAGVDTQYF. The CDR3 DNA reads TGTGCCAGCAGCTTATGGGGACTAGCGGGAGTAGATACGCAGTATTTT.

The V and J genes are TRBV5-4 and TRBJ2-3; D unclear. The CDR3 contains 12 residues. The germline V gene encodes CDR1 SGHNT and CDR2 YYREEE (reference sequence). The V end was cut by 0 bases, the J end by 7 bases, with 6 bases between. In DNA, the CDR3 is TGTGCCAGCAGCTTGGACATCAATACGCAGTATTTT. The encoded protein is CASSLDINTQYF.

The genes are TRBV7-9 and TRBJ1-1; TRBD1 agrees at 8 bases. This CDR3 has 15 residues. J was trimmed by 5 bases and V by 2 bases; bases with no gene match: 7. Per germline, CDR1 SEHNR and CDR2 FQNEAQ (reference sequence). The chain's CDR3 is CASSLFDRGSTEAFF. CDR3 in DNA: TGTGCCAGCAGCTTATTCGACAGGGGAAGTACTGAAGCTTTCTTT. Looking up the rest from reference TRBV7-9 and TRBJ1-1 gives the full variable domain: DTGVSQNPRHKITKRGQNVTFRCDPISEHNRLYWYRQTLGQGPEFLTYFQNEAQLEKSRLLSDRFSAERPKGSFSTLEIQRTEQGDSAMYLCASSLFDRGSTEAFFGQGTRLTVV.

The chain carries TRBV30 and TRBJ2-7; 8 bases map to TRBD2. The junction had 9 bases not matched to a gene; V was cut back by 2 bases and J by 6 bases. The germline V gene encodes CDR1 GTSNPN and CDR2 SVGIG (reference sequence). The CDR3 has 14 residues. As DNA, the CDR3 is TGTGCCTGGAGTAGGGGACTAGAGCTGGGCGAGCAGTACTTC. Protein: CAWSRGLELGEQYF.

The sample holds a few counts of this clone. This rearrangement joins TRBV4-1 to TRBJ2-7, with 9 bases aligning to TRBD1. Per germline, CDR1 MGHRA and CDR2 YSYEKL. The V and J ends lost 6 bases and 3 bases, in that order; junction bases with no gene match: 9. The CDR3 extends over 15 amino acids. CDR3 in DNA: TGCGCCAGCAGACCGGTTTCGGGACAGGGCTACGAGCAGTACTTC. It codes for CASRPVSGQGYEQYF.

J is TRBJ2-3 and V is TRBV28, with D uncertain. This CDR3 has 15 residues. Trimming cost V 3 bases and J 0 bases, with 10 bases left between them. Germline V gene lookup returns CDR1 MDHEN and CDR2 SYDVKM. CDR3 sequence (DNA): TGTGCCAGCAGTTTCACTCTACTTAGCACAGATACGCAGTATTTT. Translated: CASSFTLLSTDTQYF.

The chain couples TRBV30 to TRBJ1-4; D is unclear. Trimming removed 0 bases at V and 3 bases at J, with 8 bases between. The CDR3 has 14 amino acids. Germline V gene sequence: CDR1 GTSNPN, CDR2 SVGIG (reference sequence). The CDR3 region has the DNA TGTGCCTGGAGTGTACCAGCTTCTAATGAAAAACTGTTTTTT. Translating it yields CAWSVPASNEKLFF.

The chain links TRBV19 to TRBJ2-5; possible D gene TRBD1, 6 bases. V was trimmed by 6 bases and J by 1 base, leaving 21 bases between them. This CDR3 is built from 17 residues. Per the germline V gene, CDR1 is LNHDA and CDR2 is SQIVND (reference sequence). CDR3 sequence (DNA): TGTGCCAGTAGCCGCCGCTTGGGCAGGGGTTCCCAAGAGACCCAGTACTTC. Translating gives CASSRRLGRGSQETQYF.

The chain carries TRBV27 and TRBJ1-1; D perhaps matches TRBD1 (5 bases). The CDR3 is 14 residues long. Trimming took off 4 bases at V and 1 base at J, with 10 bases between the two ends. Germline V gene lookup returns CDR1 MNHEY and CDR2 SMNVEV (reference sequence). CDR3 nucleotide sequence: TGTGCCAGCAGTTCCGGGACCCAGAACACTGAAGCTTTCTTT. Translated, it gives CASSSGTQNTEAFF.

The chain is built from TRBV4-2 and TRBJ2-2; D uncertain. This CDR3 has 12 residues. Germline values: CDR1 LGHNA, CDR2 YNFKEQ. Trimming removed 4 bases from V and 5 bases from J, with 5 bases in between. This CDR3 is CASSPMTGELFF. In nucleotides, the CDR3 is TGTGCCAGCAGCCCGATGACCGGGGAGCTGTTTTTT.

The CDR3 loop is CASSQDSPFELAGGGEQFF. The CDR3 DNA reads TGCGCCAGCAGCCAAGATAGCCCCTTCGAGCTAGCGGGGGGGGGTGAGCAGTTCTTC. This chain joins TRBV4-3 and TRBJ2-1; 12 nucleotides agree with TRBD2. Trimming removed 0 bases from V and 9 bases from J; junction bases left unmatched: 15. Looked up from germline, CDR1 is LGHNA and CDR2 is YSLEER. The CDR3 extends over 19 amino acids.

The chain joins TRBV7-9 to TRBJ2-3, with 7 bases matching TRBD2. CDR3 length: 15 amino acids. Germline V gene lookup returns CDR1 SEHNR and CDR2 FQNEAQ (reference sequence). V shed 5 bases, J shed 4 bases, and the junction held 9 bases outside the gene matches. The CDR3: CASSPLGGEADTQYF. The CDR3 region has the DNA TGTGCCAGCAGCCCCCTGGGGGGGGAGGCAGATACGCAGTATTTT.

This chain connects TRBV7-6 to TRBJ2-1; D unresolved. Germline values: CDR1 SGHVS, CDR2 FNYEAQ. The CDR3 loop spans 14 amino acids. The V and J ends lost 3 bases and 0 bases respectively, with 6 bases between them. The CDR3 here is CASSLGSSYNEQFF. In nucleotides, the CDR3 is TGTGCCAGCAGCTTGGGTAGCTCCTACAATGAGCAGTTCTTC.

This clone was detected a few times. The chain employs TRBV10-1 and TRBJ1-6; D is undetermined. V lost 4 bases, J lost 7 bases, and 8 bases lay in between. CDR3 size: 13 residues. Germline V CDR1 and CDR2: WNHNN, SYGVQD (reference sequence). CDR3 amino acids: CASSVSVNSPLHF. CDR3 DNA sequence: TGCGCCAGCAGTGTCAGCGTAAATTCACCCCTCCACTTT.

This clone was seen a handful of times. The chain uses TRBV19 and TRBJ2-2; 11 nucleotides align to TRBD2. The CDR3 covers 16 residues. Germline V lookup: CDR1 LNHDA, CDR2 SQIVND (reference sequence). Trimming removed 7 bases from V and 6 bases from J; junction bases left unmatched: 10. In nucleotides, the CDR3 is TGTGCCAGTACGTCCCCCGGGACTAGCGGCGCCGGGGAGCTGTTTTTT. Residues: CASTSPGTSGAGELFF.

This clone was recorded only once. V usage is TRBV5-1 and J usage is TRBJ2-3; either TRBD1 or TRBD2 may fit D (5 bases each). Per germline, CDR1 SGHRS and CDR2 YFSETQ. The V end was cut by 0 bases, the J end by 1 base, with 9 bases between. This CDR3 has 15 residues. CDR3 nucleotides: TGCGCCAGCAGCTTGGAAGGGACGGGCACAGATACGCAGTATTTT. Translating it yields CASSLEGTGTDTQYF.

The rearrangement links TRBV15 to TRBJ2-3; 7 bases are a match to TRBD1. V trimming: 1 base; J trimming: 0 bases; junction bases outside the gene matches: 4. Germline-derived CDR1 and CDR2 are LNHNV and YYDKDF (reference sequence). The CDR3 is 16 residues long. CDR3 in amino acids: CATSRGDSLSTDTQYF. CDR3 sequence (DNA): TGTGCCACCAGCAGAGGGGACAGTCTTAGCACAGATACGCAGTATTTT.

The V and J genes are TRBV9 and TRBJ1-2; 7 bases match TRBD1. Germline-derived CDR1 and CDR2 are SGDLS and YYNGEE. The CDR3 consists of 13 residues. V trimming: 5 bases; J trimming: 2 bases; junction bases outside the gene matches: 3. Here the CDR3 DNA reads TGTGCCAGCAGTCCGGGACAGAACTATGGCTACACCTTC. Encoded protein: CASSPGQNYGYTF.